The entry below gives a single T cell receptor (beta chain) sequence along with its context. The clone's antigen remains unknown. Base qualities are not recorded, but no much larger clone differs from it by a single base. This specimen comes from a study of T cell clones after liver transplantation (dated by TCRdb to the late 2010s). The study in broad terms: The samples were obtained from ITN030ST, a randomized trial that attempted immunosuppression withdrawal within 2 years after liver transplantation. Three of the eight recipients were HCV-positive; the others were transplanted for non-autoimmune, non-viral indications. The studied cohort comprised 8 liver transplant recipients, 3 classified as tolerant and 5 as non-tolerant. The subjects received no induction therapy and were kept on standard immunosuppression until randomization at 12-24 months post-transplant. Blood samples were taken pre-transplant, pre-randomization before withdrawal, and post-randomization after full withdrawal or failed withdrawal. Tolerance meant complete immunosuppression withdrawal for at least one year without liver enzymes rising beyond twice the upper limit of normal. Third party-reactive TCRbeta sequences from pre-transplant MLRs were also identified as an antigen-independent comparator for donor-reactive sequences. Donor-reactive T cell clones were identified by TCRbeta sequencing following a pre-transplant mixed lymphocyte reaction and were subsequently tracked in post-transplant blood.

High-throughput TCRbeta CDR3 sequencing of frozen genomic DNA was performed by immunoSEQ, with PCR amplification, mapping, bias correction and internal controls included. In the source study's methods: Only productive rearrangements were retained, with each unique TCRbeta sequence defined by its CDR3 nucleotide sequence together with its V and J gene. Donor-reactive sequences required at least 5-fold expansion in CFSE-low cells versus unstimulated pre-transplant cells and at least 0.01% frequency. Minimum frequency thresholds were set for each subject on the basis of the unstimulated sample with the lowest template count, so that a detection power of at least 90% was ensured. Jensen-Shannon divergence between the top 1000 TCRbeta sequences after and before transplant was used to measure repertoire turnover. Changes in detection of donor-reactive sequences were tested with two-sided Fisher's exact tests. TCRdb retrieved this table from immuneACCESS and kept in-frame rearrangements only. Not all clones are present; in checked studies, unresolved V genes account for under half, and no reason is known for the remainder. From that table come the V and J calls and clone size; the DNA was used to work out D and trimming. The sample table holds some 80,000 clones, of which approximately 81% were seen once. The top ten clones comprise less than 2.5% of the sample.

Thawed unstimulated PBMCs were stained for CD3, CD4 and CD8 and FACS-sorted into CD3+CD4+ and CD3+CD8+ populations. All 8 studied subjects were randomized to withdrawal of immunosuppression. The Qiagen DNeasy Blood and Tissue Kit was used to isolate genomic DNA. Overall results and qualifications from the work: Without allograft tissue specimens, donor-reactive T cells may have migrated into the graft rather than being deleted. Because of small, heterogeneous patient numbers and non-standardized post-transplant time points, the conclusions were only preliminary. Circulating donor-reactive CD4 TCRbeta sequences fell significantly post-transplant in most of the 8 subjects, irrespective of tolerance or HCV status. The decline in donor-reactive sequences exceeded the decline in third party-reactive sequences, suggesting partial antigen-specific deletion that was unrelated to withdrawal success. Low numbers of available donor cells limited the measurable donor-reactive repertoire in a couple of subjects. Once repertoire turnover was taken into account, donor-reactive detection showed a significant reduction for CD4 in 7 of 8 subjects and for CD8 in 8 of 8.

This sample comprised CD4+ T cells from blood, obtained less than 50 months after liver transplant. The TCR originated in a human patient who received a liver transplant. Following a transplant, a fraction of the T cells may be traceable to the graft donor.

The DNA sequence reads TGTGCCAGCGCGGCAGGGAGAGGAAACATTCAGTACTTC. This codes for CASAAGRGNIQYF. The chain couples TRBV6-5 to TRBJ2-4; the D gene is possibly TRBD1 or TRBD2, each agreeing over 5 bases. The CDR3 starts with the cysteine, ends with the phenylalanine, and has 13 residues. The entry retains the CDR3 DNA only, 39 bases that are in frame from base 1. V drops 8 bases and J drops 6 bases, leaving 14 bases in between. The germline V gene supplies CDR1 MNHEY and CDR2 SVGAGI.